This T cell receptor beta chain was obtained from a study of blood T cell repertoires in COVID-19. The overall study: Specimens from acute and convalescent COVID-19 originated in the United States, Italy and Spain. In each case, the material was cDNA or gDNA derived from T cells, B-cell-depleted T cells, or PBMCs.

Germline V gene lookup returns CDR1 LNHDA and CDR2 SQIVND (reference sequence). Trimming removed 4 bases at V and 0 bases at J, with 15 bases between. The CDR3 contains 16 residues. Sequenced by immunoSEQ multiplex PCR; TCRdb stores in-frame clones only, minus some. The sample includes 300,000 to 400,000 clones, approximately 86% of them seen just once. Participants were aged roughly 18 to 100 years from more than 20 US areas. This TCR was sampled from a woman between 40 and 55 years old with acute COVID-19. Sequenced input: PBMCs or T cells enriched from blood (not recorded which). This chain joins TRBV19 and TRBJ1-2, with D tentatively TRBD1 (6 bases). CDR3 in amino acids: CASSRLQGQTNYGYTF. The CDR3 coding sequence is TGTGCCAGTAGTAGGTTACAGGGACAAACTAACTATGGCTACACCTTC.